This TCR beta chain was recorded in a study of T cell clones after liver transplantation. Germline CDR1 is MRHNA and CDR2 is SNTAGT. Trimming shortened V by 6 bases and J by 4 bases, and 10 bases separated the two germline ends. The CDR3 spans 13 residues. The table came from immunoSEQ multiplex PCR; TCRdb's copy has only in-frame clones and leaves some out. The table includes fewer than 50,000 clones, around 84% detected once. The starting material was CD4+ T cells from blood, obtained 24 months after liver transplant. This receptor was obtained from a human patient who received a liver transplant. The graft donor may be the source of some T cells. The chain combines TRBV6-4 with TRBJ1-5; D may be TRBD1 (5 bases). CDR3: CASRGRTNQPQHF. CDR3 nucleotides: TGTGCCAGCAGGGGACGGACAAATCAGCCCCAGCATTTT.